This entry is about one TCR beta chain. The data are from a study of control samples from healthy donors and cancer patients. Produced via immunoSEQ multiplex PCR; TCRdb's table is partial and in-frame only. The sample lists around 30,000 clones, roughly 92% seen once, with 1.5% to 2% in the top ten. This CDR3 spans 11 amino acids. V lost 5 bases and J lost 5, with 6 bases in between. The germline V gene encodes CDR1 SNHLY and CDR2 FYNNEI. This TCR derives from a man in his forties with colorectal cancer. Specimen: PBMCs. The rearrangement uses TRBV2 and TRBJ1-1; D is unclear. This chain's CDR3 is CASSKTTEAFF. In nucleotides, the CDR3 is TGTGCCAGCAGTAAGACGACTGAAGCTTTCTTT.